One and the same sample provided the 12 T cell receptor beta chains below, sequenced in a study of shared clonotypes between healthy human individuals. Assay used: immunoSEQ multiplex PCR; TCRdb lists only in-frame clones, some missing. The sample carries more than 2,000,000 clones, roughly nine tenths recorded once. Material: naive CD4+ T cells sorted from blood. Stated subset: CD45RA+ positively selected. The receptor source for this set is a man between 18 and 35 years old in good health.

The V call is TRBV2, the J call TRBJ1-2, with D uncertain. CDR3 length: 13 amino acids. CDR1 is SNHLY and CDR2 is FYNNEI in the germline V gene. Between the trimmed V and J ends, which lost 5 bases and 2 bases, there was a span of 9 bases. For the CDR3, the DNA is TGTGCCAGCAGTCGTTCGGAGAACTATGGCTACACCTTC. Translation gives CASSRSENYGYTF.

This rearrangement joins TRBV6-5 to TRBJ1-1; no clear D gene. The CDR3 runs to 13 residues. CDR1 MNHEY and CDR2 SVGAGI come from the germline V gene. The V end lost 5 bases, the J end lost 2 bases, and 9 bases lay between the germline ends. The chain's CDR3 is CASSQSVNTEAFF. In nucleotides, the CDR3 is TGTGCCAGCAGTCAGTCCGTTAACACTGAAGCTTTCTTT.

The chain carries TRBV5-4 and TRBJ2-1; D is possibly TRBD1 or TRBD2 (6 bases each). The CDR3 runs to 16 residues. Between the trimmed V and J ends, which lost 0 bases and 6 bases, there was a span of 16 bases. In germline, CDR1 is SGHNT, CDR2 YYREEE (reference sequence). The CDR3 DNA reads as TGTGCCAGCAGCTTGGAAAGGGGGGCCGTCTCCAATGAGCAGTTCTTC. Its protein is CASSLERGAVSNEQFF.

The V gene is TRBV25-1, the J gene TRBJ1-6; D gene uncertain. Trimming pared 1 base from V and 8 bases from J, leaving 18 bases between. Germline V gene sequence: CDR1 MGHDK, CDR2 SYGVNS. The CDR3 has 17 residues. CDR3 in amino acids: CASSEWRSGLLHSPLHF. In nucleotides, the CDR3 is TGTGCCAGCAGTGAATGGCGTTCCGGGTTATTGCATTCACCCCTCCACTTT.

The V call is TRBV5-8, the J call TRBJ1-5; 7 bases line up with TRBD1. Trimming removed 0 bases from V and 0 bases from J; junction bases left unmatched: 6. There are 17 residues in the CDR3. Germline CDR1 and CDR2: SGHTS and YDEGEE. The CDR3 region has the DNA TGTGCCAGCAGCTTGGAGGACAGGTCACATAGCAATCAGCCCCAGCATTTT. Protein: CASSLEDRSHSNQPQHF.

This clone was seen only once. The same CDR3 arises from other DNA sequences in this sample as well. The chain has TRBV11-3 and TRBJ1-6; D uncertain. CDR3 length equals 13 residues. Germline assignment: CDR1 SGHNT and CDR2 YENEEA. Trimming left V 1 base short and J 10 bases short, with 8 bases between. CDR3 amino acids: CASSLGVGSPLHF. The CDR3 DNA follows: TGTGCCAGCAGCTTAGGGGTGGGATCACCCCTCCACTTT.

Only a few counts were recorded for this clone. Other DNA sequences within the sample encode an identical CDR3. This sequence joins TRBV6-6 and TRBJ1-5, with TRBD1 identical over 8 bases. This CDR3 has 13 residues. Germline-derived CDR1 and CDR2 are MNHNY and SVGAGI (reference sequence). Trimming at V came to 6 bases and at J to 5 bases, leaving 3 bases not matched to a gene. The CDR3 sequence: CASRLTGDQPQHF. CDR3 coding DNA: TGTGCCAGCAGGTTGACAGGGGATCAGCCCCAGCATTTT.

J is TRBJ1-5 and V is TRBV10-3; D is undetermined. In germline, CDR1 is ENHRY, CDR2 SYGVKD. The germline V and J ends were trimmed by 11 bases and 0 bases, with 11 bases remaining between them. The CDR3 is made up of 13 amino acids. The CDR3 loop is CAVARDSNQPQHF. The CDR3 nucleotides are TGTGCCGTCGCTCGAGATAGCAATCAGCCCCAGCATTTT.

V gene TRBV5-1 combines with J gene TRBJ2-2; possibly TRBD1 or TRBD2 for D (5 bases each). The CDR3 consists of 16 residues. In germline, CDR1 is SGHRS, CDR2 YFSETQ. Trimming cost V 0 bases and J 4 bases, with 13 bases left between them. The CDR3 nucleotides are TGCGCCAGCAGCTTGGCCTTTGGGGGTTTCACCGGGGAGCTGTTTTTT. Translation: CASSLAFGGFTGELFF.

V is TRBV27 and J is TRBJ1-2, with a tentative D call TRBD1 (5 bases). V was clipped by 2 bases and J by 3 bases, with 10 bases between them. CDR1 is MNHEY, CDR2 SMNVEV, per germline (reference sequence). The CDR3 runs 14 residues. The CDR3 region has the DNA TGTGCCAGCAGTTTAGGGCAGGGCGACTATGGCTACACCTTC. It translates to CASSLGQGDYGYTF.

This sequence joins TRBV27 and TRBJ2-1; D not resolved. The CDR3 covers 16 residues. Per the germline V gene, CDR1 is MNHEY and CDR2 is SMNVEV (reference sequence). The V gene lost 3 bases and the J gene lost 2 bases, with 14 bases spanning the gap. The CDR3 spells CASSFEWAPTYNEQFF. The DNA for the CDR3 is TGTGCCAGCAGTTTTGAGTGGGCACCTACCTACAATGAGCAGTTCTTC.

The chain has TRBV28 and TRBJ2-1; 7 nucleotides match TRBD2. The CDR3 runs 15 residues. The V segment lost 8 bases and the J segment 4 bases; nucleotides outside the gene matches: 11. Germline V gene data show CDR1 as MDHEN and CDR2 as SYDVKM. The CDR3 reads CASGRGTILYNEQFF. For the CDR3, the DNA is TGTGCCAGCGGTCGTGGGACTATCCTATACAATGAGCAGTTCTTC.